Each of the 14 T cell receptor beta chains below was sequenced from the same sample in a study of blood T cell repertoires in COVID-19. Here immunoSEQ multiplex PCR was the method, and the copy in TCRdb shows in-frame clones only, minus some. The profile covers just over 150,000 clones, with 85% to 90% appearing a single time and over 12% taken by the ten largest. What was sequenced was peripheral blood. Receptor source: a woman between 40 and 50 years old with acute or convalescent COVID-19.

V usage is TRBV5-1 and J usage is TRBJ2-7, with D possibly being TRBD1 (6 bases). Trimming removed 2 bases at V and 2 bases at J, with 11 bases between. The CDR3 contains 14 residues. CDR1 SGHRS and CDR2 YFSETQ come from the germline V gene. As DNA, the CDR3 is TGCGCCAGCAGCTTAGACAGGAATCCCTACGAGCAGTACTTC. Protein sequence: CASSLDRNPYEQYF.

The V call is TRBV18, the J call TRBJ2-1; perhaps TRBD1 as D (5 bases). CDR1 is KGHSH, CDR2 LQKENI, per germline. Trimming stripped 3 bases from V and 0 bases from J, with 9 bases between. This CDR3 region has 15 residues. The CDR3 protein is CASSPDRSSYNEQFF. CDR3 bases: TGTGCCAGCTCACCCGACAGATCCTCCTACAATGAGCAGTTCTTC.

V is TRBV27 and J is TRBJ2-3; a possible D gene is TRBD2 (6 bases). CDR3 length equals 15 residues. Trimming shortened V by 4 bases and J by 0 bases, and 11 bases separated the two germline ends. In germline, CDR1 is MNHEY, CDR2 SMNVEV (reference sequence). This CDR3 reads CASSSDGLSTDTQYF. Written as DNA, the CDR3 is TGTGCCAGCAGTTCAGACGGACTAAGCACAGATACGCAGTATTTT.

This rearrangement joins TRBV18 to TRBJ2-1; perhaps TRBD2 as D (6 bases). Germline V gives CDR1 KGHSH, CDR2 LQKENI. The V gene lost 0 bases and the J gene lost 2 bases, with 14 bases spanning the gap. The CDR3 is 17 amino acids. The CDR3 spells CASSPPGSGRAYNEQFF. The CDR3 DNA reads TGTGCCAGCTCACCACCTGGTAGCGGCCGCGCCTACAATGAGCAGTTCTTC. Together with reference TRBV18 and TRBJ2-1, the CDR3 gives the full variable domain: NAGVMQNPRHLVRRRGQEARLRCSPMKGHSHVYWYRQLPEEGLKFMVYLQKENIIDESGMPKERFSAEFPKEGPSILRIQQVVRGDSAAYFCASSPPGSGRAYNEQFFGPGTRLTVL.

This clone has only one observation. This rearrangement joins TRBV2 to TRBJ1-3; possibly TRBD1 for D (6 bases). This CDR3 has 16 residues. Germline assignment: CDR1 SNHLY and CDR2 FYNNEI. V was shortened by 3 bases and J by 4 bases, with 16 bases between the two germline ends. CDR3: CASSEDSTGTGNTIYF. The CDR3 DNA sequence: TGTGCCAGCAGTGAGGACAGTACGGGCACCGGAAACACCATATATTTT.

This clone was recorded a few times. The chain couples TRBV6-1 to TRBJ1-6; 7 positions agree with TRBD1. The J segment lost 8 bases and the V segment lost 2 bases, leaving 6 bases of the junction unmatched. The germline CDR1 and CDR2 sequences are MNHNS and SASEGT. The CDR3 runs 15 residues. CDR3 region: CASSEQQGLDSPLHF. CDR3 in DNA: TGTGCCAGCAGTGAACAACAGGGGTTGGATTCACCCCTCCACTTT.

The chain links TRBV7-9 to TRBJ1-5; no reliable D call. The germline V gene encodes CDR1 SEHNR and CDR2 FQNEAQ (reference sequence). This CDR3 region has 13 residues. Trimming shortened V by 2 bases and J by 5 bases, and 7 bases separated the two germline ends. CDR3 bases: TGTGCCAGCAGCTTATCAGGCGATCAGCCCCAGCATTTT. Its protein product is CASSLSGDQPQHF.

The sample holds a few counts of this clone. The rearrangement links TRBV6-5 to TRBJ1-1; no definite D call. Trimming shortened V by 1 base and J by 2 bases, and 14 bases separated the two germline ends. The CDR3 has 16 residues. Germline V CDR1 and CDR2: MNHEY, SVGAGI. The CDR3 bases are TGTGCCAGCAGTTACTACATGCTATCAGGAAACACTGAAGCTTTCTTT. This sequence encodes CASSYYMLSGNTEAFF.

The V gene is TRBV5-1, the J gene TRBJ1-2; tentatively, D is TRBD1 (6 bases). CDR3 length equals 15 residues. The V gene lost 3 bases and the J gene lost 2 bases, with 14 bases spanning the gap. Germline CDR1 and CDR2: SGHRS and YFSETQ. DNA of the CDR3: TGCGCCAGCAGCTCAGGGGACGGAAAAAACTATGGCTACACCTTC. This encodes CASSSGDGKNYGYTF. The complete variable domain, with remaining parts taken from reference TRBV5-1 and TRBJ1-2, reads KAGVTQTPRYLIKTRGQQVTLSCSPISGHRSVSWYQQTPGQGLQFLFEYFSETQRNKGNFPGRFSGRQFSNSRSEMNVSTLELGDSALYLCASSSGDGKNYGYTFGSGTRLTVV.

This clone was seen just once. This chain connects TRBV28 to TRBJ1-6; a possible D gene is TRBD1 (6 bases). The V gene lost 3 bases and the J gene lost 6 bases, with 12 bases spanning the gap. CDR1 is MDHEN, CDR2 SYDVKM, per germline. The CDR3 length is 15 residues. As DNA, the CDR3 is TGTGCCAGCAGTTTGACTCGACAGGTTAATTCACCCCTCCACTTT. It yields the protein CASSLTRQVNSPLHF. The variable domain in full, completed from reference TRBV28 and TRBJ1-6, reads DVKVTQSSRYLVKRTGEKVFLECVQDMDHENMFWYRQDPGLGLRLIYFSYDVKMKEKGDIPEGYSVSREKKERFSLILESASTNQTSMYLCASSLTRQVNSPLHFGNGTRLTVT.

The rearrangement uses TRBV5-4 and TRBJ2-3; D possibly corresponds to TRBD2 (5 bases). The CDR3 runs 14 residues. V was clipped by 2 bases and J by 5 bases, with 12 bases between them. CDR1 and CDR2 (germline): SGHNT, YYREEE (reference sequence). The CDR3 sequence is CASSLKAAVDTQYF. The CDR3 DNA reads as TGTGCCAGCAGCTTAAAAGCGGCGGTAGATACGCAGTATTTT.

The V gene is TRBV5-4, the J gene TRBJ1-2; 10 nucleotides line up with TRBD1. This CDR3 comprises 14 residues. V lost 4 bases and J lost 5; bases outside the gene matches: 5. Germline V gives CDR1 SGHNT, CDR2 YYREEE (reference sequence). CDR3 DNA: TGTGCCAGCAGCGGGGACAGGGGAGTTTATGGCTACACCTTC. The encoded protein is CASSGDRGVYGYTF.

This clone was observed a few times. V and J are TRBV28 and TRBJ2-3; D is possibly TRBD2 (6 bases). CDR1 and CDR2 from the germline V gene are MDHEN and SYDVKM. This CDR3 region has 15 residues. V lost 7 bases and J lost 2, with 16 bases in between. The DNA for the CDR3 is TGTGCCAGCAATTCTCCAGCGGGCCTCACAGATACGCAGTATTTT. It specifies CASNSPAGLTDTQYF.

The chain's CDR3 is CASSRQWPTYNEQFF. The DNA for the CDR3 is TGTGCCAGTAGTAGACAGTGGCCTACCTACAATGAGCAGTTCTTC. J is TRBJ2-1 and V is TRBV19, with D possibly matching TRBD1 (5 bases). The germline V gene has CDR1 LNHDA and CDR2 SQIVND (reference sequence). This CDR3 is built from 15 residues. The ends were cut back, 4 bases at V and 2 bases at J, with 12 bases in the middle.